These T cell receptor beta chains were read from a single sample in a study of T-cell memory formation after mild COVID-19. Each CDR3 protein is one row after TCRdb ran MiXCR on the 5' RACE reads. The table records 550,000 to 700,000 distinct CDR3 sequences, 17% of them present only once. The source material was PBMCs or a T cell subset sorted from them (not recorded which). Every receptor here comes from an adult woman who had mild COVID-19 (a few samples of this study predate the infection). Cell type and time point are not known. The CDR3 runs from the conserved cysteine through the conserved F or W. A D gene is named only where the DNA matches it firmly. A row's size may be missing; if present it is once, few, many or a size class.

V gene	J gene	clone size	D gene	CDR3 DNA	CDR3 protein
TRBV2	TRBJ2-7	once	NA	TGTGCCAGCGTCGGGGGTTATTCCTACGAGCAGTACTTC	CASVGGYSYEQYF
TRBV7-6	TRBJ1-1	NA	NA	TGTGCCAGCCGGTCCAGGGTTGGCACTGAAGCTTTCTTT	CASRSRVGTEAFF
TRBV20-1	TRBJ1-1	many	NA	TGCAGTGCTAGAAACACCAGGGGTACTGAAGCTTTCTTT	CSARNTRGTEAFF
TRBV21-1	TRBJ2-5	NA	NA	TGTGCCAGCAGCGACCGGACCTGGAGTCAGACCCAGTACTTC	CASSDRTWSQTQYF
TRBV12-3/TRBV12-4	TRBJ1-5	many	NA	TGTGCCAGCAGTTTTGTGACAGGCGCCAATCAGCCCCAGCATTTT	CASSFVTGANQPQHF
TRBV7-3	TRBJ2-3	many	TRBD1	TGTGCCAGCAGCTTAAGCAGGGGGCGGACAGATACGCAGTATTTT	CASSLSRGRTDTQYF
TRBV11-1	TRBJ2-7	NA	NA	TGTGCCAGCAGCTCCCGCGAGGGGGACGAGCAGTACTTC	CASSSREGDEQYF
TRBV7-2	TRBJ2-7	NA	NA	TGTGCCAGCAGCTTATCCTCGGGAACCTATTCAAAGATGGAGTTC	CASSLSSGTYSKMEF
TRBV5-1	TRBJ2-7	few	TRBD2	TGCGCCAGCAGCTTACTAGCGGGGGGAACCACTAACTACGAGCAGTACTTC	CASSLLAGGTTNYEQYF
TRBV7-6	TRBJ1-2	few	NA	TGTGCCAGCAGCTCCTGGGGCTATGGCTACACCTTC	CASSSWGYGYTF
TRBV14	TRBJ1-5	few	NA	TGTGCCAGCCTTGGGCCCCAGCATTTT	CASLGPQHF
TRBV20-1	TRBJ2-2	NA	NA	TGCAGTGCTAGAGCTCCTAGCAGATCGACCGGGGAGCTGTTTTTT	CSARAPSRSTGELFF
TRBV6-5	TRBJ2-5	NA	TRBD2	TGTGCCAGCAGCTCGGGACTAGCGGGAGCCGAGACCCAGTACTTC	CASSSGLAGAETQYF
TRBV7-2	TRBJ2-3	NA	NA	TGTGCCAGCAGCCCGCCCACCCTAGGCCCAGATACGCAGTATTTT	CASSPPTLGPDTQYF
TRBV19	TRBJ2-5	few	NA	TGTGCCAGTAGTATTGATCCCTCGCGGGCGGAAGAGACCCAGTACTTC	CASSIDPSRAEETQYF
TRBV5-1	TRBJ2-5	NA	TRBD2	TGCGCCAGCAGGCGGGGGAGGGAGCGGAGAGAGACCCAGTACTTC	CASRRGRERRETQYF
TRBV5-1	TRBJ1-2	few	NA	TGCGCCAGCAGCTTGGATCCAGCTAACTATGGCTACACCTTC	CASSLDPANYGYTF
TRBV6-2/TRBV6-3	TRBJ2-6	NA	NA	TGTGCCAGCAGTGTCAGGGAGGATTGGGCCAACGTCCTGACTTTC	CASSVREDWANVLTF
TRBV24-1	TRBJ2-5	few	NA	TGTGCCACCAGTGACCCTGCGCGGAAAGAGAGGGGGGAGACCCAGTACTTC	CATSDPARKERGETQYF
TRBV4-1	TRBJ2-5	NA	NA	TGCGCCAGCAGCCTAAACTACCTAGAGACCCAGTACTTC	CASSLNYLETQYF
TRBV24-1	TRBJ2-1	many	TRBD2	TGTGCCACCAGTGATTCCGGACTAGCGGGAGGGAATGAGCAGTTCTTC	CATSDSGLAGGNEQFF
TRBV5-1	TRBJ2-5	NA	NA	TGCGCCAGCAGCCCCATGAGCCAGGGTTTGTCAGAGACCCAGTACTTC	CASSPMSQGLSETQYF
TRBV24-1	TRBJ2-7	NA	NA	TGTGCCACCAGTGATCCCGGCCGGGGTCCTCCTTTGGGGCAGTACTTC	CATSDPGRGPPLGQYF
TRBV20-1	TRBJ2-2	NA	TRBD2	TGCAGTGCCCCAATAGCGGGAGCGAACACCGGGGAGCTGTTTTTT	CSAPIAGANTGELFF
TRBV18	TRBJ2-1	few	NA	TGTGCCAGCTCCAGGATCAGTGTACTGGCTAATGAGCAGTTCTTC	CASSRISVLANEQFF
TRBV5-1	TRBJ2-7	NA	NA	TGCGCCAGCAGCTTGGGGGCCAGGGAGGGGACAACCGAGCAGTACTTC	CASSLGAREGTTEQYF
TRBV7-8	TRBJ2-1	few	TRBD2	TGTGCCAGCAGCTTAGCGGGGACTAGCGGAACCTACAATGAGCAGTTCTTC	CASSLAGTSGTYNEQFF
TRBV29-1	TRBJ2-1	few	TRBD1	TGCAGCGTAGCAGGGGACAGACTCAATGAGCAGTTCTTC	CSVAGDRLNEQFF
TRBV12-3/TRBV12-4	TRBJ2-2	NA	TRBD1	TGTGCCAGCAGTTTAGGACAGGGTACTGCCGGGGAGCTGTTTTTT	CASSLGQGTAGELFF
TRBV7-8	TRBJ2-7	NA	NA	TGTGCAGCCGGGGGAGACAGGGAGTACGAGCAGTACTTC	CAAGGDREYEQYF
TRBV4-1	TRBJ1-5	once	TRBD1	TGCGCCAGCAGCCAAGGGGAACAGGGGGCCAGTCAGCCCCAGCATTTT	CASSQGEQGASQPQHF
TRBV5-1	TRBJ2-3	few	NA	TGCGCCAGCAGCGACGAGGGAGGGGGCGAAAGAGATACGCAGTATTTT	CASSDEGGGERDTQYF
TRBV12-3/TRBV12-4	TRBJ2-1	NA	NA	TGTGCCAGCAGAAACTACAATGAGCAGTTCTTC	CASRNYNEQFF
TRBV7-8	TRBJ2-1	NA	NA	TGTGCCAGCAGCCCTTGGTTCTTC	CASSPWFF
TRBV3-1	TRBJ2-2	NA	NA	TGTGCCAGCAGCCCTCTTCCCCCCGGGGAGCTGTTTTTT	CASSPLPPGELFF
TRBV6-5	TRBJ1-1	few	NA	TGTGCCAGCAGTTACTCGATAGTCTCTGAGACTGAAGCTTTCTTT	CASSYSIVSETEAFF
TRBV6-1	TRBJ1-1	few	TRBD1	TGTGCCAGCAGTGCGATACAGGGGGGCAACACTGAAGCTTTCTTT	CASSAIQGGNTEAFF
TRBV7-9	TRBJ1-4	few	TRBD1	TGTGCCAGCAGCTTAGCGGGGACAGGGAGGAATGAAAAACTGTTTTTT	CASSLAGTGRNEKLFF
TRBV9	TRBJ1-4	NA	NA	TGTGCCAGCAGCGTAGGGGGGGCTAATGAAAAACTGTTTTTT	CASSVGGANEKLFF
TRBV7-3	TRBJ2-3	few	NA	TGTGCCAGCAGCTCATCGGGAGTACTTAGCACAGATACGCAGTATTTT	CASSSSGVLSTDTQYF
TRBV24-1	TRBJ1-2	NA	NA	TGTGCCACCAGTGCTGGGGGTAACTATGGCTACACCTTC	CATSAGGNYGYTF
TRBV19	TRBJ2-7	few	NA	TGTGCCAGTAGTATTCAGGGTCGAAGGGAGCAGTACTTC	CASSIQGRREQYF
TRBV9	TRBJ2-5	few	NA	TGTGCCAGCAGCCCAAGCGAAGAGACCCAGTACTTC	CASSPSEETQYF
TRBV5-6	TRBJ1-1	NA	NA	TGTGCCAGCAGCTTACGGGTAGGCGCCACTGAAGCTTTCTTT	CASSLRVGATEAFF
TRBV7-2	TRBJ2-5	few	TRBD1	TGTGCCAGCAGCTCTGAAAGGACAGGGACCCAAGAGACCCAGTACTTC	CASSSERTGTQETQYF
TRBV12-3/TRBV12-4	TRBJ2-7	NA	NA	TGTGCCAGCAGTTCACCCTTGACCTACGAGCAGTACTTC	CASSSPLTYEQYF
TRBV29-1	TRBJ1-1	few	TRBD1	TGCAGCGTTGAATCAGGGGGGCCTGAAGCTTTCTTT	CSVESGGPEAFF
TRBV11-2	TRBJ2-3	NA	NA	TGTGCCAGCAGCTTCGGGGGACGGGCAGGAGATACGCAGTATTTT	CASSFGGRAGDTQYF
TRBV6-1	TRBJ2-7	NA	NA	TGTGCCAGCAGTGAAGGATGGTCCTCCTACGAGCAGTACTTC	CASSEGWSSYEQYF
TRBV12-3/TRBV12-4	TRBJ2-7	NA	NA	TGTGCCAGCAGTTTATCCCCTTTGGTGGGAGGTTACTACGAGCAGTACTTC	CASSLSPLVGGYYEQYF
TRBV12-5	TRBJ1-5	few	TRBD1	TGTGCTAGTATCGCCTCTGACAGGGGAGGTGAAAGCAATCAGCCCCAGCATTTT	CASIASDRGGESNQPQHF
TRBV5-1	TRBJ1-1	NA	NA	TGCGCCAGCAGCTTGGAACAGCGAGCTGAAGCTTTCTTT	CASSLEQRAEAFF
TRBV18	TRBJ1-2	few	NA	TGTGCCAGCTCACCACAGGGGGACTATGGCTACACCTTC	CASSPQGDYGYTF
TRBV7-2	TRBJ1-5	once	NA	TGTGCCAGCAGCTTAGCGGAACAGCCCCAGCATTTT	CASSLAEQPQHF
TRBV19	TRBJ1-3	NA	NA	TGTGCCAGTACCAGGGCGCCTAGCTCTGGAAACACCATATATTTT	CASTRAPSSGNTIYF
TRBV28	TRBJ2-7	NA	TRBD1	TGTGCCAGCAGCCACAGGGGGCCCTACGAGCAGTACTTC	CASSHRGPYEQYF
TRBV28	TRBJ1-2	NA	NA	TGTGCCAGCAGTCTCACGACGGGGTTTTGGGGCTACACCTTC	CASSLTTGFWGYTF
TRBV7-8	TRBJ2-3	NA	TRBD2	TGTGCCAGCAGCTTTACGGGAGGAAATACAGATACGCAGTATTTT	CASSFTGGNTDTQYF
TRBV7-6	TRBJ2-1	NA	TRBD1	TGTGCCAGCAGGACAGGGGCCAACAATGAGCAGTTCTTC	CASRTGANNEQFF